This is a list of T cell receptor beta chains from one sample in a study of shared clonotypes between healthy human individuals. Profiled with immunoSEQ multiplex PCR; TCRdb holds only in-frame clones, not every one. The sample yields under 850,000 clones, roughly 72% seen once. The sequenced sample was memory CD4+ T cells sorted from blood. Every receptor here comes from a woman in her twenties or thirties in good health. The CDR3 runs from the conserved cysteine through the conserved F or W. A D gene is named only where the DNA matches it firmly. Rows may omit the clone size; those that give it use once, few, many or a size class.

abundance,j_gene,d_gene,v_gene,CDR3aa,CDR3nt
few,TRBJ1-2,-,TRBV11-3,CASSLGVNYGYTF,TGTGCCAGCAGCTTGGGGGTAAACTATGGCTACACCTTC
few,TRBJ2-4,-,TRBV7-2,CASSNGPGNIQYF,TGTGCCAGCAGCAACGGACCTGGGAACATTCAGTACTTC
-,TRBJ1-2,TRBD1,TRBV28,CASSAGQDYGYTF,TGTGCCAGCAGTGCCGGACAGGACTATGGCTACACCTTC
-,TRBJ1-1,-,TRBV19,CASSISGSNTEAFF,TGTGCCAGTAGTATCTCCGGGAGCAACACTGAAGCTTTCTTT
-,TRBJ2-7,-,TRBV29-1,CSVETHSYEQYF,TGCAGCGTTGAAACCCACTCCTACGAGCAGTACTTC
-,TRBJ1-1,-,TRBV5-6,CASSSQWTRDREAFF,TGTGCCAGCAGCTCGCAATGGACCAGGGACCGAGAAGCTTTCTTT
few,TRBJ1-5,-,TRBV2,CASSALVAENQPQHF,TGTGCCAGCAGTGCGCTGGTCGCGGAAAATCAGCCCCAGCATTTT
-,TRBJ2-1,TRBD1,TRBV6-4,CASSPDRGVRNEQFF,TGTGCCAGCAGCCCGGACAGGGGTGTGCGCAATGAGCAGTTCTTC
-,TRBJ2-1,-,TRBV5-1,CASSLLPEPYNEQFF,TGCGCCAGCAGCTTGCTGCCGGAACCCTACAATGAGCAGTTCTTC
-,TRBJ1-2,-,TRBV10-1,CASSETESYGYTF,TGCGCCAGCAGTGAGACAGAATCCTATGGCTACACCTTC
-,TRBJ1-4,-,TRBV30,CAWAGLAEKLFF,TGTGCCTGGGCAGGTCTGGCGGAAAAACTGTTTTTT
-,TRBJ2-3,-,TRBV2,CASSRRQRLTDTQYF,TGTGCCAGCAGCCGACGGCAGCGTTTAACAGATACGCAGTATTTT
few,TRBJ2-7,-,TRBV5-1,CASSLSEGGEQYF,TGCGCCAGCAGCTTGAGTGAGGGGGGCGAGCAGTACTTC
few,TRBJ2-7,TRBD2,TRBV28,CASSLPGLPYEQYF,TGTGCCAGCAGTCTCCCGGGACTACCCTACGAGCAGTACTTC
-,TRBJ2-1,-,TRBV29-1,CSVEDWRSNEQFF,TGCAGCGTTGAAGATTGGCGATCCAATGAGCAGTTCTTC
-,TRBJ2-7,TRBD2,TRBV28,CASSLFAGGSYEQYF,TGTGCCAGCAGTTTATTCGCGGGGGGATCCTACGAGCAGTACTTC
-,TRBJ1-5,TRBD1,TRBV6-1,CASSAGTGNQPQHF,TGTGCCAGCAGTGCCGGGACAGGTAATCAGCCCCAGCATTTT
-,TRBJ1-2,-,TRBV2,CASRKGILYGYTF,TGTGCCAGCAGGAAGGGCATCCTGTATGGCTACACCTTC
-,TRBJ2-1,TRBD2,TRBV11-2,CASRAGSGRDNEQFF,TGTGCCAGCAGGGCTGGCAGCGGGAGGGACAATGAGCAGTTCTTC
once,TRBJ2-1,-,TRBV29-1,CSVPDSPLSRNEQFF,TGCAGCGTCCCGGACAGTCCCCTCTCCCGAAATGAGCAGTTCTTC
-,TRBJ2-2,TRBD2,TRBV7-9,CASSGREGLNTGELFF,TGTGCCAGCAGCGGGCGGGAGGGTTTGAACACCGGGGAGCTGTTTTTT
-,TRBJ2-1,-,TRBV28,CASSFRNEQFF,TGTGCCAGCAGTTTCAGGAATGAGCAGTTCTTC
-,TRBJ1-3,-,TRBV4-1,CASSQRDGSSSGNTIYF,TGCGCCAGCAGCCAGAGGGACGGATCCAGCTCTGGAAACACCATATATTTT
-,TRBJ2-7,-,TRBV10-2,CASSVPSKASGEQYF,TGCGCCAGCAGTGTACCTAGCAAGGCGTCGGGCGAGCAGTACTTC
few,TRBJ2-3,-,TRBV5-1,CASSLARDLSTDTQYF,TGCGCCAGCAGCTTGGCCCGGGACCTTAGCACAGATACGCAGTATTTT
-,TRBJ2-7,-,TRBV6-6,CASNHPGLGVEQYF,TGTGCCAGCAATCACCCGGGCCTAGGGGTCGAGCAGTACTTC
-,TRBJ1-2,TRBD1,TRBV10-3,CAISARDRDSDYTF,TGTGCCATCAGCGCCAGGGACAGGGACTCGGACTACACCTTC
-,TRBJ2-7,-,TRBV2,CASSDGIGYEQYF,TGTGCCAGCTCTGATGGAATTGGCTACGAGCAGTACTTC
-,TRBJ2-5,-,TRBV7-7,CASSLGYQETQYF,TGTGCCAGCAGCTTAGGTTACCAAGAGACCCAGTACTTC
few,TRBJ1-5,-,TRBV28,CASSGQSSNQPQHF,TGTGCCAGCAGTGGACAATCGAGCAATCAGCCCCAGCATTTT
-,TRBJ2-7,-,TRBV5-1,CASSFWGRGSYEQYF,TGCGCCAGCAGCTTTTGGGGGCGCGGATCCTACGAGCAGTACTTC
-,TRBJ1-1,-,TRBV7-9,CASKLVGMAEAFF,TGTGCCAGCAAGTTGGTCGGGATGGCTGAAGCTTTCTTT
-,TRBJ2-7,-,TRBV11-2,CASSSLPLEQYF,TGTGCCAGCAGCTCCTTACCTCTCGAGCAGTACTTC